The rows below give T cell receptor beta chains drawn from one sample of a study of monozygotic twins with inflammatory bowel disease. TCRdb reprocessed the 5' RACE reads; each CDR3 protein has one entry and no DNA is given. The sample table includes around 200,000 distinct CDR3 sequences. Sequencing was carried out using blood. The receptor source for this set is a human donor with ulcerative colitis or Crohn's disease, or a healthy co-twin of an affected twin (not recorded which). Both conserved end residues are part of each CDR3. Not all rows give a size; the values are once, few, many and, for expanded clones, a class.

clone_size	j_call	v_call	cdr3_aa
.	TRBJ1-5	TRBV2	CASKEAGQGTQPQHF
.	TRBJ2-5	TRBV6-5	CASSFGQAKGQETQYF
.	TRBJ1-2	TRBV20-1	CSAADRDNYGYTF
.	TRBJ2-2	TRBV5-1	CASSFVTPNTGELFF
.	TRBJ2-5	TRBV6-5	CASRAGGRETQYF
.	TRBJ1-2	TRBV6-1	CASSQRTGTGGNYGYTF
.	TRBJ2-1	TRBV14	CASSHPSRTGVYNEQFF
.	TRBJ2-1	TRBV5-4	CASSWGLFNEQFF
.	TRBJ2-1	TRBV13	CASSLTGGGYNEQFF
.	TRBJ2-2	TRBV18	CASSRPGQATGELFF
.	TRBJ1-1	TRBV18	CASSPAVYTEAFF
.	TRBJ1-4	TRBV6-5	CASSYSGEGWTNEKLFF
medium-sized	TRBJ1-2	TRBV7-2	CASSQTRQTSNYGYTF
.	TRBJ1-6	TRBV7-9	CASSYEQGSNSPLHF
.	TRBJ2-7	TRBV19	CASSGTQLEQYF
.	TRBJ2-3	TRBV5-6	CASSLGWRTDTQYF
.	TRBJ2-3	TRBV2	CASSDYGVGADTQYF
.	TRBJ2-7	TRBV6-5	CASSYSTTGTNEQYF
.	TRBJ1-1	TRBV11-1	CASSLGLENEAFF
.	TRBJ2-5	TRBV20-1	CSGGTSSRETQYF
.	TRBJ2-1	TRBV3-1	CASSQGGYNEQFF
.	TRBJ1-1	TRBV6-5	CASSYQTGVNTEAFF
.	TRBJ2-2	TRBV7-2	CASSSGNIAGELFF
.	TRBJ1-2	TRBV5-5	CASSLRSGDGYTF
.	TRBJ2-7	TRBV15	CATSRDPNRAYEQYF
.	TRBJ1-4	TRBV5-1	CASRPDSEKLFF
.	TRBJ2-3	TRBV9	CASSVEGGGAPDTQYF
.	TRBJ1-2	TRBV7-6	CASSLDVRPGQTNYGYTF
.	TRBJ2-2	TRBV12-3/TRBV12-4	CASNFGTGQTGELFF
.	TRBJ2-7	TRBV7-2	CASSAQSGQPPDEQYF
.	TRBJ1-1	TRBV7-2	CASSFSGGSTEAFF
.	TRBJ2-2	TRBV3-1	CASSQRDRAGGELFF
.	TRBJ2-2	TRBV10-2	CASRESGTGFHGELFF
.	TRBJ2-7	TRBV5-1	CASSYGGFSGGSSYEQYF
.	TRBJ1-5	TRBV7-9	CASSDGGLTTNQPQHF
.	TRBJ2-3	TRBV18	CASSPVGQGSDTQYF
.	TRBJ1-5	TRBV12-3/TRBV12-4	CASRVSYHQPQHF
.	TRBJ2-1	TRBV5-1	CASTTGGAYNEQFF
.	TRBJ1-1	TRBV7-6	CASRHTGGRTEAFF
.	TRBJ2-1	TRBV3-1	CASSQDITQKQFF
.	TRBJ1-1	TRBV12-3/TRBV12-4	CASSSLEFMNTEAFF
.	TRBJ2-7	TRBV18	CASSPMGYAQYF
.	TRBJ2-2	TRBV3-1	CASSHQAGGRRDTGELFF
.	TRBJ2-2	TRBV12-3/TRBV12-4	CASTRRRSTGELFF
.	TRBJ1-6	TRBV27	CASAEGALSSPLHF
.	TRBJ2-1	TRBV5-1	CASRGISYNEQFF
.	TRBJ2-1	TRBV6-5	CASSYSSPGLNEQFF
.	TRBJ2-3	TRBV25-1	CASSDAGLATSTDTQYF
.	TRBJ2-4	TRBV12-3/TRBV12-4	CASSIVGENIQYF